Listed below are T cell receptor beta chains from one sample, sequenced in a study of CD8 T cells in Susac syndrome. TCRdb independently ran MiXCR on the immunoSEQ multiplex PCR reads; one entry per CDR3 protein. Found here are tens of thousands of distinct CDR3 sequences, 90% to 95% of them singletons; the top ten hold roughly 0.16%. The sequencing sample was made of CD4+ T cells from PBMCs. The receptors originated from a human donor with Susac syndrome. CDR3s include the opening cysteine and the closing phenylalanine or tryptophan. A D gene is named only where the DNA matches it firmly. Clone size is stated in some rows and not others, as once, few, many or a class when expanded.

>.|TRBD1|TRBV7-2|TRBJ1-1
TGTGCCAGCAGCAGCCGGCTCGGGACAGGGAGCACTGAAGCTTTCTTT
CASSSRLGTGSTEAFF
>.|.|TRBV30|TRBJ1-5
TGTGCCTGGAGCCTGGGGAGGACCCCCAGGGCGAATCAGCCCCAGCATTTT
CAWSLGRTPRANQPQHF
>.|TRBD1|TRBV2|TRBJ1-3
TGTGCCAGCAGTGTCGAGGACAGGGGGTATGCTGGAAACACCATATATTTT
CASSVEDRGYAGNTIYF
>.|TRBD1|TRBV2|TRBJ1-2
TGTGCCAGCAGTGAAGCCCGGACAGGGAGCTATGGCTACACCTTC
CASSEARTGSYGYTF
>.|.|TRBV9|TRBJ2-4
TGTGCCAGCAGCTACGGGGGCGGGGTCGACATTCAGTACTTC
CASSYGGGVDIQYF
>.|TRBD1|TRBV28|TRBJ2-7
TGTGCCAGCAACCGGGACAGGGGGCTTTACGAGCAGTACTTC
CASNRDRGLYEQYF
>.|.|TRBV18|TRBJ2-1
TGTGCCAGCTCACCAGAGGTAGGCAATGAGCAGTTCTTC
CASSPEVGNEQFF
>.|.|TRBV19|TRBJ1-2
TGTGCCAGTAGCCCGGCGGTAGTGTTCGGGGGGGAGGATGGCTACACCTTC
CASSPAVVFGGEDGYTF
>.|.|TRBV6-2/TRBV6-3|TRBJ1-1
TGTGCCAGCAGTTATCCCCCCACGGAAGTCTTGAACACTGAAGCTTTCTTT
CASSYPPTEVLNTEAFF
>.|TRBD2|TRBV28|TRBJ2-2
TGTGCCAGCCATCGGGGGGTTCCCTGGGACACCGGGGAGCTGTTTTTT
CASHRGVPWDTGELFF
>few|.|TRBV23-1|TRBJ2-2
TGCGCCAGCAGTCAATCGGGGCAGGGCGGCACTCGCCCGAACACCGGGGAGCTGTTTTTT
CASSQSGQGGTRPNTGELFF
>.|.|TRBV12-3/TRBV12-4|TRBJ2-3
TGTGCCAGCAGTTCACAGGCGTTAAGCACAGATACGCAGTATTTT
CASSSQALSTDTQYF
>.|TRBD1|TRBV23-1|TRBJ1-5
TGCGCCAGCAGTCAACCAAGGGACAGCTATAGCAATCAGCCCCAGCATTTT
CASSQPRDSYSNQPQHF
>.|.|TRBV7-2|TRBJ1-4
TGTGCCAGCAGCTCCCCGGTGGGAAAACTGTTTTTT
CASSSPVGKLFF
>.|TRBD2|TRBV30|TRBJ2-2
TGTGCCTGGAGTGTACCGGGCCAGCGGGGGCGGACCCTCACCGGGGAGCTGTTTTTT
CAWSVPGQRGRTLTGELFF
>.|.|TRBV6-2/TRBV6-3|TRBJ1-5
TGTGCCAGCAGTTACCTGGGCGGTAACAATCAGCCCCAGCATTTT
CASSYLGGNNQPQHF
>once|.|TRBV27|TRBJ2-3
TGTGCCAGCAGTTTAAGTGGGGGTCGCACAGATACGCAGTATTTT
CASSLSGGRTDTQYF
>.|TRBD1|TRBV20-1|TRBJ1-2
TGCAGTGCTAGAGCCCCCCAGGGGGCCGTCTATGGCTACACCTTC
CSARAPQGAVYGYTF
>.|TRBD1|TRBV3-1|TRBJ2-7
TGTGCCAGCAGCCAACGGGGACAGGGAGTCAACGAGCAGTACTTC
CASSQRGQGVNEQYF
>.|.|TRBV20-1|TRBJ2-2
TGCAGTGCTAGAGATCTAGGAGGCATCGCGAACACCGGGGAGCTGTTTTTT
CSARDLGGIANTGELFF
>.|.|TRBV28|TRBJ2-2
TGTGCCAGCAGTCAGACGGACCGAGCGAACACCGGGGAGCTGTTTTTT
CASSQTDRANTGELFF
>.|.|TRBV9|TRBJ1-2
TGTGCCAGCAGCCCTCGCCCCCAGGTTGGAGGGGTTAACTATGGCTACACCTTC
CASSPRPQVGGVNYGYTF
>.|TRBD1|TRBV9|TRBJ1-2
TGTGCCAGCAGCGTAGGCCCTACAGGGGCAACCTATGGCTACACCTTC
CASSVGPTGATYGYTF
>few|TRBD1|TRBV20-1|TRBJ1-5
TGCAGTGCCGCGACAGGGAATCAGCCCCAGCATTTT
CSAATGNQPQHF
>.|TRBD1|TRBV12-3/TRBV12-4|TRBJ1-2
TGTGCCAGCAGGGGCACTGGCACAGGGGGCAGGGGTGGCTACACCTTC
CASRGTGTGGRGGYTF
>.|.|TRBV12-3/TRBV12-4|TRBJ1-2
TGTGCCAGCAGTTTAGTGGAGGGTTGGACTCAAGGCTACACCTTC
CASSLVEGWTQGYTF
>.|.|TRBV28|TRBJ2-3
TGTGCCAGCAGTTTAACCTTAGGTGGCACAGATACGCAGTATTTT
CASSLTLGGTDTQYF
>few|.|TRBV29-1|TRBJ1-2
TGCAGCGGGGACGACGTCTATGGCTACACCTTC
CSGDDVYGYTF
>.|TRBD1|TRBV20-1|TRBJ1-2
TGCAGTGCTCCAGGACAGGGAGGATATGGCTACACCTTC
CSAPGQGGYGYTF
>once|.|TRBV11-2|TRBJ2-3
TGTGCCAGCAGCTTAGTGGGGGGATCTAGCACAGATACGCAGTATTTT
CASSLVGGSSTDTQYF
>once|.|TRBV6-2/TRBV6-3|TRBJ2-1
TGTGCCAGCAGTTACAGGAGATCGGCCTACAATGAGCAGTTCTTC
CASSYRRSAYNEQFF
>.|.|TRBV29-1|TRBJ2-2
TGCAGCGTTGAAGATCGTGCAGAAACGAACACCGGGGAGCTGTTTTTT
CSVEDRAETNTGELFF
>.|.|TRBV14|TRBJ2-3
TGTGCCAGCAGCCCCGCTGTACGGGATACGCAGTATTTT
CASSPAVRDTQYF
>.|.|TRBV5-1|TRBJ2-7
TGCGCCAGCAGCTTGGCCGGGTGGGAGCAGTACTTC
CASSLAGWEQYF
>.|.|TRBV20-1|TRBJ2-7
TGCAGTGCGCGGGCAGGGAGAGCTTCCTACGAGCAGTACTTC
CSARAGRASYEQYF
>.|TRBD1|TRBV12-5|TRBJ2-6
TGTGCTAGTGGTCTGAACAGGGGTTTGGGCTCTGGGGCCAACGTCCTGACTTTC
CASGLNRGLGSGANVLTF
>.|.|TRBV20-1|TRBJ2-3
TGCAGTGCTAGAGTCCCTACCACAGATACGCAGTATTTT
CSARVPTTDTQYF
>once|.|TRBV5-4|TRBJ2-7
TGTGCCAGCAGCCTGAATTTTTTCTCCTACGAGCAGTACTTC
CASSLNFFSYEQYF
>.|TRBD1|TRBV20-1|TRBJ1-3
TGCAGTGCAGGGGACAGGACTATCGGGGTCTCTGGAAACACCATATATTTT
CSAGDRTIGVSGNTIYF
>.|.|TRBV5-1|TRBJ1-4
TGCGCCAGCAGCGTCCTTCGGGGCACTAATGAAAAACTGTTTTTT
CASSVLRGTNEKLFF
>.|.|TRBV28|TRBJ1-5
TGTGCCAGCAGTCTCCTTAGGGGCAATCAGCCCCAGCATTTT
CASSLLRGNQPQHF
>.|.|TRBV20-1|TRBJ2-7
TGCAGTGCTAGAGACAACCGGGACGCAAGCTACGAGCAGTACTTC
CSARDNRDASYEQYF
>.|.|TRBV19|TRBJ2-3
TGTGCCAGTACCGACCCGGGCAGCGTGGTTGGGCAGTATTTT
CASTDPGSVVGQYF
>.|.|TRBV5-1|TRBJ2-5
TGCGCCAGCAGCCCGCGGGTGAGAGAGACCCAGTACTTC
CASSPRVRETQYF
>.|.|TRBV4-3|TRBJ2-7
TGCGCCAGCAGCCAAGATCTTCTCAACCCTACCTACGAGCAGTACTTC
CASSQDLLNPTYEQYF
>.|TRBD1|TRBV7-2|TRBJ2-3
TGTGCCAGCAGCTTCTTGGGACAGAGCACAGATACGCAGTATTTT
CASSFLGQSTDTQYF